The clone carrying this T cell receptor (beta chain) was counted a few times. The data derive from a study of blood T cell repertoires in COVID-19. Study as a whole: Whether acute or convalescent, the COVID-19 samples came from the United States, Italy and Spain. The cDNA or gDNA used as material had been derived from T cells, B-cell-depleted T cells, or PBMCs.

Authors' methods: The authors estimated nucleated cell counts from reference gene primer amplification. TCRdb's table, derived via immunoSEQ multiplex PCR, lists solely in-frame clones and lacks some. V, J and clone size were drawn from that table, and D and trimming were deduced from the DNA. This sample has nearly 250,000 clones, with roughly 83% found just once. Followed over time, Seattle patients had been enrolled while infection was active. The germline gives CDR1 SGHTA, CDR2 FQGNSA. The V and J ends lost 5 bases and 2 bases, in that order; junction bases with no gene match: 7. The CDR3 length is 17 residues.

This sequence originates from a woman of 80 years or more with COVID-19, enrolled during active disease. V gene TRBV7-2 combines with J gene TRBJ2-3, with TRBD2 identical over 13 bases. Sample: peripheral blood. The DNA for the CDR3 is TGTGCCAGCAGCACAGGACTAGCGGGGGTGTTCACAGATACGCAGTATTTT. Residues: CASSTGLAGVFTDTQYF.